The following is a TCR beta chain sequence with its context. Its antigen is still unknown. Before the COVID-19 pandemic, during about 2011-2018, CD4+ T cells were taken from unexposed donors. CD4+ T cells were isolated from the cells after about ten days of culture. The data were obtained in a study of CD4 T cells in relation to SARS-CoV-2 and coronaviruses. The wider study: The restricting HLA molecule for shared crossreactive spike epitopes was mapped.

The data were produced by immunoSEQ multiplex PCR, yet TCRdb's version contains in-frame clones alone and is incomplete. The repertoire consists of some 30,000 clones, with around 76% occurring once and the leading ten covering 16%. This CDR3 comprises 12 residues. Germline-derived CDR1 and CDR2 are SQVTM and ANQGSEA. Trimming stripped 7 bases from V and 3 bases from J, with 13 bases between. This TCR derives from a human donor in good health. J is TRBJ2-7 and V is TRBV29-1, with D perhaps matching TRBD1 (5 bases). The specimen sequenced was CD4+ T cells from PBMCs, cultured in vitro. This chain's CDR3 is CSASPQGYEQYF. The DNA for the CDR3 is TGCAGCGCCAGCCCCCAGGGCTACGAGCAGTACTTC.